This entry lists 26 T cell receptor beta chains sequenced from one sample in a study of OX40 agonist ivuxolimab in advanced cancers. Generated by immunoSEQ multiplex PCR, the TCRdb table keeps only in-frame clones and is missing some. The data show 50,000 or so clones, 80% to 85% seen once. The source material was CD4+ or CD8+ T cells sorted from blood, sampled in a trial of the OX40 agonist ivuxolimab. These receptors originate from an adult with an advanced solid tumor such as melanoma, head and neck, liver or kidney cancer.

The gene calls are TRBV7-9 and TRBJ2-1, with 8 positions matching TRBD1. Per the germline V gene, CDR1 is SEHNR and CDR2 is FQNEAQ (reference sequence). V shed 1 base, J shed 9 bases, and the junction held 8 bases outside the gene matches. CDR3 length: 15 residues. The CDR3 region has the DNA TGTGCCAGCAGCTTAGTAAGCAGGGGGCTAGGTGAGCAGTTCTTC. It encodes CASSLVSRGLGEQFF.

The V gene is TRBV28, the J gene TRBJ1-4, with D perhaps matching TRBD1 (5 bases). This CDR3 contains 15 residues. Germline assignment: CDR1 MDHEN and CDR2 SYDVKM. V lost 5 bases and J 7 bases, leaving 17 bases between the germline ends. The CDR3 DNA sequence: TGTGCCAGCAGTGCCTACCGGGGCATGACTGAAAAACTGTTTTTT. It codes for CASSAYRGMTEKLFF.

This clone is classed as medium-sized. The V gene is TRBV29-1, the J gene TRBJ2-5; 10 nucleotides align to TRBD2. V gave up 7 bases and J gave up 1 base; unmatched junction bases: 6. The CDR3 runs 14 residues. The germline gives CDR1 SQVTM, CDR2 ANQGSEA. CDR3 in DNA: TGCAGCGCCACGAGGACTAGCGGCCAAGAGACCCAGTACTTC. It translates to CSATRTSGQETQYF.

The chain employs TRBV2 and TRBJ2-3; D possibly corresponds to TRBD2 (5 bases). In germline, CDR1 is SNHLY, CDR2 FYNNEI. The ends were cut back, 7 bases at V and 6 bases at J, with 11 bases in the middle. The CDR3 consists of 12 residues. The CDR3 sequence: CASMLQRDTQYF. The CDR3, as DNA: TGTGCCAGCATGCTGCAGCGGGATACGCAGTATTTT.

The CDR3 reads CASSSVWIRDEQETQYF. CDR3 nucleotide sequence: TGTGCCAGCAGCTCAGTTTGGATCAGGGACGAGCAAGAGACCCAGTACTTC. The J gene is TRBJ2-5, the V gene TRBV5-4, with D possibly called TRBD1 or TRBD2 (5 bases each). The ends were cut back, 3 bases at V and 2 bases at J, with 20 bases in the middle. The CDR3 covers 17 residues. The germline gives CDR1 SGHNT, CDR2 YYREEE (reference sequence).

In nucleotides, the CDR3 is TGCGCCAGCAGTGAGCCTTGGGGGCGGGGGGGTCGAGATACGCAGTATTTT. Amino acid sequence: CASSEPWGRGGRDTQYF. The chain carries TRBV10-2 and TRBJ2-3; 9 bases are a match to TRBD2. The CDR3 loop spans 17 amino acids. Trimming at V came to 2 bases and at J to 5 bases, leaving 11 bases not matched to a gene. Germline V CDR1 and CDR2: WSHSY, SAAADI.

This clone was counted only a few times. The chain carries TRBV28 and TRBJ2-5; TRBD2 aligns across 7 bases. This CDR3 comprises 15 residues. V shed 5 bases, J shed 3 bases, and the junction held 9 bases outside the gene matches. Germline lookup yields CDR1 MDHEN and CDR2 SYDVKM. For the CDR3, the DNA is TGTGCCAGCAGTCGGACCGGGACTACGAAAGAGACCCAGTACTTC. This encodes CASSRTGTTKETQYF.

The chain combines TRBV5-1 with TRBJ1-5; no reliable D call. Germline CDR1 is SGHRS and CDR2 is YFSETQ. V gave up 4 bases and J gave up 6 bases, with 11 bases separating them. The CDR3 contains 13 residues. CDR3 nucleotides: TGCGCCAGCAGCATCGACGGAGCTCAGCCCCAGCATTTT. It yields the protein CASSIDGAQPQHF.

This chain connects TRBV29-1 to TRBJ2-7; D may be TRBD1 (5 bases). Germline values: CDR1 SQVTM, CDR2 ANQGSEA. This CDR3 spans 14 amino acids. The V end lost 1 base, the J end lost 3 bases, and 13 bases lay between the germline ends. CDR3: CSVEGVTDDYEQYF. CDR3 nucleotide sequence: TGCAGCGTTGAAGGTGTGACAGACGACTACGAGCAGTACTTC.

The rearrangement joins TRBV7-8 to TRBJ2-7; D tentatively reads TRBD1 or TRBD2 (5 bases each). The germline V gene encodes CDR1 SGHVS and CDR2 FQNEAQ. Trimming pared 4 bases from V and 7 bases from J, leaving 11 bases between. The CDR3 length is 12 residues. CDR3 nucleotides: TGTGCCAGCAGCTATCCCGGGGCTGAGCAGTACTTC. Residues: CASSYPGAEQYF.

This chain joins TRBV5-4 and TRBJ2-5; 9 bases agree with TRBD1. The CDR3 sequence is 15 residues long. Germline CDR1 SGHNT, CDR2 YYREEE (reference sequence). V lost 2 bases, J lost 1 base, and 3 bases stayed unmatched. CDR3 bases: TGTGCCAGCAGCTTTGACAGGGGGGCCCAAGAGACCCAGTACTTC. Translating it yields CASSFDRGAQETQYF.

This rearrangement joins TRBV27 to TRBJ2-2; D gene ambiguous. Germline V gene data show CDR1 as MNHEY and CDR2 as SMNVEV (reference sequence). The length of the CDR3 is 14 residues. Deletions cut 4 bases from V and 6 bases from J, with 12 bases between. CDR3 nucleotide sequence: TGTGCCAGCAGTTCAACATCCTTCTCCGGGGAGCTGTTTTTT. Protein: CASSSTSFSGELFF.

The chain carries TRBV27 and TRBJ2-1, with D unclear. This CDR3 has 15 residues. V was clipped by 4 bases and J by 3 bases, with 13 bases between them. The V gene's germline CDR1 is MNHEY and CDR2 SMNVEV (reference sequence). CDR3 coding DNA: TGTGCCAGCAGTTCGTACCCGAATCTCTACAATGAGCAGTTCTTC. This encodes CASSSYPNLYNEQFF.

The rearrangement links TRBV2 to TRBJ2-7; 8 positions agree with TRBD1. Germline loops: CDR1 SNHLY, CDR2 FYNNEI. The junction had 4 bases not matched to a gene; V was cut back by 6 bases and J by 0 bases. This CDR3 is built from 14 residues. Here the CDR3 reads CASSRTGNSYEQYF. In nucleotides, the CDR3 is TGTGCCAGCAGCCGGACAGGGAACTCCTACGAGCAGTACTTC.

This chain connects TRBV28 to TRBJ2-7; the match to TRBD2 covers 13 bases. Germline CDR1 MDHEN, CDR2 SYDVKM. With 5 bases clipped from V and 6 bases from J, the junction kept 10 bases outside the gene matches. The CDR3 spans 16 residues. Written as DNA, the CDR3 is TGTGCCAGCAGTACCCGAACTAGCGGGGGGGCGGGCGAGCAGTACTTC. Translation gives CASSTRTSGGAGEQYF.

The chain joins TRBV2 to TRBJ2-1; D perhaps matches TRBD2 (6 bases). The germline V gene encodes CDR1 SNHLY and CDR2 FYNNEI. The CDR3 has 12 residues. Trimming removed 7 bases from V and 6 bases from J, with 10 bases in between. The CDR3 nucleotides read TGTGCCAGCACTCGGACTATCAATGAGCAGTTCTTC. This translates into CASTRTINEQFF.

The chain links TRBV19 to TRBJ2-1; D possibly corresponds to TRBD2 (5 bases). V lost 4 bases and J 2 bases, leaving 9 bases between the germline ends. There are 14 residues in the CDR3. CDR1 is LNHDA and CDR2 is SQIVND in the germline V gene (reference sequence). The chain's CDR3 is CASSTDGAYNEQFF. In nucleotides, the CDR3 is TGTGCCAGTAGTACCGACGGGGCCTACAATGAGCAGTTCTTC.

The chain employs TRBV19 and TRBJ1-3; D remains unclear. This CDR3 spans 14 amino acids. Germline V CDR1 and CDR2: LNHDA, SQIVND (reference sequence). The V end was cut by 3 bases, the J end by 2 bases, with 8 bases between. The CDR3 DNA is TGTGCCAGTAGTATTTCCGCGACTGGAAACACCATATATTTT. The encoded protein is CASSISATGNTIYF.

The CDR3 DNA sequence: TGCAGCGTCGGGAGAGGACAGGGAGGCTACGAGCAGTACTTC. Translation gives CSVGRGQGGYEQYF. This rearrangement joins TRBV29-1 to TRBJ2-7; 8 nucleotides agree with TRBD1. The CDR3 consists of 14 residues. Per the germline V gene, CDR1 is SQVTM and CDR2 is ANQGSEA. J lost 3 bases, V lost 6 bases, and 10 bases had no gene match.

This rearrangement joins TRBV15 to TRBJ2-2; 7 positions match TRBD2. V was clipped by 7 bases and J by 7 bases; unmatched bases: 0. Germline CDR1 reads LNHNV; CDR2 reads YYDKDF (reference sequence). The CDR3 loop spans 11 amino acids. This CDR3 reads CATTGGGELFF. In DNA, the CDR3 is TGTGCCACCACGGGGGGCGGGGAGCTGTTTTTT.

The rearrangement uses TRBV27 and TRBJ2-3; the D is unclear. This CDR3 comprises 15 residues. Germline loops: CDR1 MNHEY, CDR2 SMNVEV (reference sequence). Trimming cost V 1 base and J 4 bases, with 12 bases left between them. CDR3 residues: CASSLWKGLADTQYF. The CDR3 DNA sequence: TGTGCCAGCAGTTTATGGAAAGGGTTGGCAGATACGCAGTATTTT.

The table lists this clone with a few counts. The rearrangement joins TRBV19 to TRBJ2-7; tentative D call: TRBD2 (5 bases). The CDR3 sequence is 14 residues long. Germline V gives CDR1 LNHDA, CDR2 SQIVND (reference sequence). Trimming took off 7 bases at V and 3 bases at J, with 16 bases between the two ends. The CDR3 here is CASTSGRGNYEQYF. The CDR3 DNA is TGTGCCAGTACCTCCGGTCGGGGAAACTACGAGCAGTACTTC.

In its sample, this clone was seen once. This sequence joins TRBV11-3 and TRBJ2-2; possible D gene TRBD1, 6 bases. V was pared by 5 bases and J by 1 base, with 8 bases between. CDR1 is SGHNT and CDR2 is YENEEA in the germline V gene. There are 14 residues in the CDR3. In nucleotides, the CDR3 is TGTGCCAGCAGCCCGGGACAGAACACCGGGGAGCTGTTTTTT. Amino acids: CASSPGQNTGELFF. Full variable domain (rest looked up from reference TRBV11-3 and TRBJ2-2): EAGVVQSPRYKIIEKKQPVAFWCNPISGHNTLYWYLQNLGQGPELLIRYENEEAVDDSQLPKDRFSAERLKGVDSTLKIQPAELGDSAVYLCASSPGQNTGELFFGEGSRLTVL.

V and J are TRBV11-2 and TRBJ2-5, with D maybe TRBD2 (6 bases). The CDR3 is 11 amino acids. CDR1 is SGHAT and CDR2 is FQNNGV in the germline V gene. V lost 5 bases and J lost 11, with 12 bases in between. CDR3 in amino acids: CASSPGGRQYF. CDR3 bases: TGTGCCAGCAGCCCCGGGGGTCGACAGTACTTC.

This sequence joins TRBV2 and TRBJ2-1; perhaps D is TRBD1 or TRBD2 (5 bases each). The germline V gene encodes CDR1 SNHLY and CDR2 FYNNEI. The CDR3 sequence is 12 residues long. V dropped 6 bases and J dropped 11 bases, with 14 bases sitting between them. CDR3 sequence (DNA): TGTGCCAGCAGGGGGGATACTCTTAAGCAGTTCTTC. Its translation: CASRGDTLKQFF.

The V call is TRBV7-2, the J call TRBJ2-2; 7 nucleotides agree with TRBD2. The CDR3 covers 13 residues. After removal of 5 bases from V and 7 bases from J, the junction contained 4 bases not matched to a gene. Germline V gives CDR1 SGHTA, CDR2 FQGNSA. DNA for the CDR3: TGTGCCAGCAGCCCCCAGCGGGACGGGGAGCTGTTTTTT. This sequence encodes CASSPQRDGELFF.